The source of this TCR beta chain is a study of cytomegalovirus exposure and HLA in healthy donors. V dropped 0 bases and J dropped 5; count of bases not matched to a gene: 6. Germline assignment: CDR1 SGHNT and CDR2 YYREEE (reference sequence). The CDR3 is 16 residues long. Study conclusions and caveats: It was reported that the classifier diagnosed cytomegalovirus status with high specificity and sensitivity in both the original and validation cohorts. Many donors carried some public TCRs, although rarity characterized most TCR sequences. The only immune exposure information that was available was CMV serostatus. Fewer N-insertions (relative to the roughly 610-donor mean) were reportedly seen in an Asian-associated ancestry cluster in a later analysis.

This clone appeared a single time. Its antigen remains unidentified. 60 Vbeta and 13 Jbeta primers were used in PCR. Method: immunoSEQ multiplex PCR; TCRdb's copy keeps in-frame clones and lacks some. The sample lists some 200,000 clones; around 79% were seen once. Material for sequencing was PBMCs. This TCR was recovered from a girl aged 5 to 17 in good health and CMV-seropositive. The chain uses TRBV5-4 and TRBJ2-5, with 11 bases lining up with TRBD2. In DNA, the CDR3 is TGTGCCAGCAGCTTGGGACTAGCGGGGAACCTGGAGACCCAGTACTTC. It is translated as CASSLGLAGNLETQYF.